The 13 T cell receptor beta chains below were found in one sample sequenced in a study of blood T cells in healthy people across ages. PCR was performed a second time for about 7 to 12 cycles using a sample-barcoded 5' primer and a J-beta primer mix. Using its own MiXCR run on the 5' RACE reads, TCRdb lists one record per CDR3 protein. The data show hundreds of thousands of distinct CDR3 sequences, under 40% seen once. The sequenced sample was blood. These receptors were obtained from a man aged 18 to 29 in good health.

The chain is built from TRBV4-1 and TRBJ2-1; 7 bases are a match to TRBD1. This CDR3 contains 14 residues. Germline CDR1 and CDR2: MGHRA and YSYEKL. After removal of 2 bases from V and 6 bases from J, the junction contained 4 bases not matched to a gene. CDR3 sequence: CASSQRDSGNEQFF. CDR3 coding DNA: TGCGCCAGCAGCCAAAGGGACAGCGGCAATGAGCAGTTCTTC.

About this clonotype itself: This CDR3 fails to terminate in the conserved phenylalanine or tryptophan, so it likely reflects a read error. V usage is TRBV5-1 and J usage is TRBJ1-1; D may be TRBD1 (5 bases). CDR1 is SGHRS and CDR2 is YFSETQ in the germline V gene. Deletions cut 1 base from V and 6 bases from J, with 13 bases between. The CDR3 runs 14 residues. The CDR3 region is CASSLNGGGAEAFL. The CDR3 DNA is TGCGCCAGCAGCTTGAACGGGGGTGGCGCTGAAGCTTTCTTA.

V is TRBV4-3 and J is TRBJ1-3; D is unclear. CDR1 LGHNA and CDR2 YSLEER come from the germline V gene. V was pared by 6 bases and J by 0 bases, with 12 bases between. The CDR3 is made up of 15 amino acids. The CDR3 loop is CASSPTSFSGNTIYF. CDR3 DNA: TGCGCCAGCAGTCCAACTAGCTTCTCTGGAAACACCATATATTTT.

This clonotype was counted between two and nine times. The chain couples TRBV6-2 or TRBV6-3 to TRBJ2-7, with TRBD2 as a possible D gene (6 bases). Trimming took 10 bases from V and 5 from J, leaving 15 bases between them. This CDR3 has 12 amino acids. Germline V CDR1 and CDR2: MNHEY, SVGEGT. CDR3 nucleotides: TGTGCCACGGGACGGGAGCTGAACGAGCAGTACTTC. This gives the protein CATGRELNEQYF.

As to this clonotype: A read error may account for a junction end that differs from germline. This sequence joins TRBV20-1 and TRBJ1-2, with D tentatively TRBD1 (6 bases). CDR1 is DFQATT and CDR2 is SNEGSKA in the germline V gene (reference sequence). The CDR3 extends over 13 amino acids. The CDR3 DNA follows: TGCGGTGCTACTACGGACAGTGACCATGGCTACACCTTC. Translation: CGATTDSDHGYTF.

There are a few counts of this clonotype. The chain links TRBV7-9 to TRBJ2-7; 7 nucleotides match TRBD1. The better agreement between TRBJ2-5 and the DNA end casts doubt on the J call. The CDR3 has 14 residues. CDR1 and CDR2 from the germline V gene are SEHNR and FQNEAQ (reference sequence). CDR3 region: CASSARTGAETQYF. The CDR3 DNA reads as TGTGCCAGCAGCGCGAGAACAGGGGCCGAGACCCAGTACTTC.

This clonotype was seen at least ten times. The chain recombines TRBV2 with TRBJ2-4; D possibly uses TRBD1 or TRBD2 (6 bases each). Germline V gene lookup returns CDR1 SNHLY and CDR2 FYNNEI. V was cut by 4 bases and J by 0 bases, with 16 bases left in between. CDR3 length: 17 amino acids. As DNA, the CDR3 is TGTGCCAGCAGTGTGTCAGGAGGGGGACTAGCCAAAAACATTCAGTACTTC. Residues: CASSVSGGGLAKNIQYF. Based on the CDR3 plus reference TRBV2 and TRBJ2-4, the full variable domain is EPEVTQTPSHQVTQMGQEVILRCVPISNHLYFYWYRQILGQKVEFLVSFYNNEISEKSEIFDDQFSVERPDGSNFTLKIRSTKLEDSAMYFCASSVSGGGLAKNIQYFGAGTRLSVL.

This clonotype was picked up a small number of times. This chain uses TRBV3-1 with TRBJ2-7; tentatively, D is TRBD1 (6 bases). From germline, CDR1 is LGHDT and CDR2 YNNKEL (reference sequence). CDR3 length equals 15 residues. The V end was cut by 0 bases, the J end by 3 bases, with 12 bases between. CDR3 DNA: TGTGCCAGCAGCCAAGAGGCAGGGGACGACTACGAGCAGTACTTC. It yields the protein CASSQEAGDDYEQYF.

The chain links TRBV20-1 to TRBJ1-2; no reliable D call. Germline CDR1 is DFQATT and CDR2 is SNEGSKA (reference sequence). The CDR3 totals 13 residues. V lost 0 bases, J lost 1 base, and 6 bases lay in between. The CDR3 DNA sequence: TGCAGTGCTAGAGATCCTATTAACTATGGCTACACCTTC. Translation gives CSARDPINYGYTF.

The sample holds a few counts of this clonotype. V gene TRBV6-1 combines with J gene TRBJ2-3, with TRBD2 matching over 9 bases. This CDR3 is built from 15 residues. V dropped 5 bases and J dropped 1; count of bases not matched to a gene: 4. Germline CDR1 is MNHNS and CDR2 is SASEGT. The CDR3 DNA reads TGTGCCAGCAGTTCCCGACTAGCGGGCACAGATACGCAGTATTTT. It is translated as CASSSRLAGTDTQYF.

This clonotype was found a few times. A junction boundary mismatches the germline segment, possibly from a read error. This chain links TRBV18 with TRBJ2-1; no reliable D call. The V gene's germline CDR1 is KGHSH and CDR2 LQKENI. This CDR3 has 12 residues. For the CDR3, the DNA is TGTGCCAGCTCACCCTCCAACAATGAGCAGTTCTTC. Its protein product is CASSPSNNEQFF.

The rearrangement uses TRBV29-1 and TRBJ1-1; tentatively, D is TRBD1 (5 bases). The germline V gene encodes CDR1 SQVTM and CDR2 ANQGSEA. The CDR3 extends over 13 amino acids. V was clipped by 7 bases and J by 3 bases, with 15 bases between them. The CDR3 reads CSGRGRIDTEAFF. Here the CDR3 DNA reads TGCAGCGGGAGGGGTAGGATAGACACTGAAGCTTTCTTT. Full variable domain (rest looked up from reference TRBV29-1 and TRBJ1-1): SAVISQKPSRDICQRGTSLTIQCQVDSQVTMMFWYRQQPGQSLTLIATANQGSEATYESGFVIDKFPISRPNLTFSTLTVSNMSPEDSSIYLCSGRGRIDTEAFFGQGTRLTVV.

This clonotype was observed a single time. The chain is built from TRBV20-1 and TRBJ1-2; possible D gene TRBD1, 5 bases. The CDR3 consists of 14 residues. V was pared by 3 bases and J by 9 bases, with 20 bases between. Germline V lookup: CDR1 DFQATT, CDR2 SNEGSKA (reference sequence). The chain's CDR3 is CSARTVPEAYSYTF. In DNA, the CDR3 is TGCAGTGCTAGGACAGTCCCGGAGGCTTATAGCTACACCTTC.